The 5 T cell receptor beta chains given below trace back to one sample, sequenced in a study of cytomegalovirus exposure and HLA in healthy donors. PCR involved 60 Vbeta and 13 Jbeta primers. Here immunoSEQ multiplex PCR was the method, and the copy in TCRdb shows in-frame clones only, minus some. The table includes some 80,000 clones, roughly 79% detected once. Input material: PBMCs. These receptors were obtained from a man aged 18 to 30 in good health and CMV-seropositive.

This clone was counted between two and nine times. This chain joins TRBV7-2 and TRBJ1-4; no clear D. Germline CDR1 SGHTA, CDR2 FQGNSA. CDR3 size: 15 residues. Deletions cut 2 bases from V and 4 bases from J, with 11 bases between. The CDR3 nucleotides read TGTGCCAGCAGCTTAAGCGGGGAGTTTAATGAAAAACTGTTTTTT. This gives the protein CASSLSGEFNEKLFF.

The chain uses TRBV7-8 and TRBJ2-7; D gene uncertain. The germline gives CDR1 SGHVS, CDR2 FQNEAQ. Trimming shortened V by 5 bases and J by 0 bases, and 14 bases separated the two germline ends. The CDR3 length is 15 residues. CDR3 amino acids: CASSPPPAGSYEQYF. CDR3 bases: TGTGCCAGCAGCCCCCCCCCTGCAGGCTCCTACGAGCAGTACTTC.

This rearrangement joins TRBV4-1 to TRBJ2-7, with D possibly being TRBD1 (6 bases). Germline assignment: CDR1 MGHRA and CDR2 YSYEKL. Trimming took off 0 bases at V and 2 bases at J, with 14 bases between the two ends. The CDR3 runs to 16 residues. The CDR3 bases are TGCGCCAGCAGCCAAGAGGTGGGACACCCAGCCTACGAGCAGTACTTC. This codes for CASSQEVGHPAYEQYF.

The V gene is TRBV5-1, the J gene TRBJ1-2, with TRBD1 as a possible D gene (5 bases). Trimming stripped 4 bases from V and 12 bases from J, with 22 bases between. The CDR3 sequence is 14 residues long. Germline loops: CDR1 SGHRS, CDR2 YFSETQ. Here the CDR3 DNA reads TGCGCCAGCAGCCCCGATTATCCGGGGGTTACGCACACCTTC. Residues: CASSPDYPGVTHTF. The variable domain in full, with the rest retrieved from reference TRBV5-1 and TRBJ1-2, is KAGVTQTPRYLIKTRGQQVTLSCSPISGHRSVSWYQQTPGQGLQFLFEYFSETQRNKGNFPGRFSGRQFSNSRSEMNVSTLELGDSALYLCASSPDYPGVTHTFGSGTRLTVV.

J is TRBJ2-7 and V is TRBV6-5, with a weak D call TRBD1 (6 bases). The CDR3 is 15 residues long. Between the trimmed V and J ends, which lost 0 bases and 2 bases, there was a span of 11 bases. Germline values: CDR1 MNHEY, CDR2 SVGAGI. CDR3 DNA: TGTGCCAGCAGTTACTCGAGGGACACGGCCTACGAGCAGTACTTC. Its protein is CASSYSRDTAYEQYF.